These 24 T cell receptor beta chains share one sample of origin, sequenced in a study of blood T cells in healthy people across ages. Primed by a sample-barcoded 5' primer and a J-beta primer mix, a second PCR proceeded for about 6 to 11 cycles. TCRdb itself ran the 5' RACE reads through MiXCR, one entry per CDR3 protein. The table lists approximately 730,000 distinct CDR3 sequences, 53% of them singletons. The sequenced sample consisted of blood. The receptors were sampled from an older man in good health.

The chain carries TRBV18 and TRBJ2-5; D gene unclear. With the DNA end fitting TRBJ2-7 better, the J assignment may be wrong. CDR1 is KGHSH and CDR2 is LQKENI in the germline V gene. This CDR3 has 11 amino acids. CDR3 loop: CASSPLREQYF. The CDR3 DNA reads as TGTGCCAGCTCACCGCTCCGCGAGCAGTACTTC.

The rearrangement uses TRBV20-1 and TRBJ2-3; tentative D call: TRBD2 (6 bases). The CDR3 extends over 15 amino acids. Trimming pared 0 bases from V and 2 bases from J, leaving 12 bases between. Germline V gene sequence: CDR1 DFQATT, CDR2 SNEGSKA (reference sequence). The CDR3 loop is CSARDWGTSTDTQYF. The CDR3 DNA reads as TGCAGTGCTAGAGATTGGGGGACTTCCACAGATACGCAGTATTTT.

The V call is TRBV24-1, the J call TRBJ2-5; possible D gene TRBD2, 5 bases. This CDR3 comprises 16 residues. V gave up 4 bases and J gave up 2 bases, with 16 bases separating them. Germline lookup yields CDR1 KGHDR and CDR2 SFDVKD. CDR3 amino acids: CATSDTTREPQETQYF. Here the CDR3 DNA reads TGTGCCACCAGTGACACGACAAGGGAGCCTCAAGAGACCCAGTACTTC.

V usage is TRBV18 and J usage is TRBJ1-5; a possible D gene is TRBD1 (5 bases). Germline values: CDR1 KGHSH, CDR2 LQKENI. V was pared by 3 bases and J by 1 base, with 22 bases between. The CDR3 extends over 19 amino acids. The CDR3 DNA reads TGTGCCAGCTCACCTTTGGGACCCGGAGGATTTAGCAGCAATCAGCCCCAGCATTTT. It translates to CASSPLGPGGFSSNQPQHF.

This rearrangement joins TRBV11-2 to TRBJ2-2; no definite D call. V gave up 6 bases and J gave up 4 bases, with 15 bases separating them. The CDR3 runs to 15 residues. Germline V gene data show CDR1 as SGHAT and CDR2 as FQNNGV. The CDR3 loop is CASSPVPGSTGELFF. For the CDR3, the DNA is TGTGCCAGCAGTCCAGTCCCCGGTAGCACCGGGGAGCTGTTTTTT.

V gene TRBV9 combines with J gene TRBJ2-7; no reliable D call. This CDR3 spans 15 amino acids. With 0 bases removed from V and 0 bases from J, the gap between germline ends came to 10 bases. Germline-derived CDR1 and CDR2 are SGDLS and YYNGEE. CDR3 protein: CASSVGEGISYEQYF. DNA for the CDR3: TGTGCCAGCAGCGTAGGGGAAGGGATCTCCTACGAGCAGTACTTC.

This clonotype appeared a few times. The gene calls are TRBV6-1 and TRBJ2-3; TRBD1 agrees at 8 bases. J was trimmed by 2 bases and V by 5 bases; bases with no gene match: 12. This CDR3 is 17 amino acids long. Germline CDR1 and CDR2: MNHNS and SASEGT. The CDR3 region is CASSKDPGQANTDTQYF. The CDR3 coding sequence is TGTGCCAGCAGTAAGGACCCGGGACAGGCAAACACAGATACGCAGTATTTT.

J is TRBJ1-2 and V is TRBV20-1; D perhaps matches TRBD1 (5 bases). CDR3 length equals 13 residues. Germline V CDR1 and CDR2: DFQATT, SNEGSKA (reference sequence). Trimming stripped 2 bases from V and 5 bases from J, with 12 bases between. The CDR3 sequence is CSARPPWGYGYTF. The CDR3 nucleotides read TGCAGTGCTAGACCTCCCTGGGGGTATGGCTACACCTTC.

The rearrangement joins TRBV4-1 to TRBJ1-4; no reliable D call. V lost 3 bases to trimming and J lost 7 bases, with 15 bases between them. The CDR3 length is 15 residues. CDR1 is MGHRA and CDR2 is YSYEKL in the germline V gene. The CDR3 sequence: CASSQDGPRSEKLFF. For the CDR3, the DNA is TGCGCCAGCAGCCAGGACGGGCCCAGAAGTGAAAAACTGTTTTTT.

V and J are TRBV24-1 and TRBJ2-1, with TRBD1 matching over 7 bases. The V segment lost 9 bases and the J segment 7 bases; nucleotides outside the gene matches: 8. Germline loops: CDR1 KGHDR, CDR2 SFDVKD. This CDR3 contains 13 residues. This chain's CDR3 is CATCPGQRNEQFF. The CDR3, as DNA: TGTGCCACCTGCCCGGGACAGAGGAATGAGCAGTTCTTC.

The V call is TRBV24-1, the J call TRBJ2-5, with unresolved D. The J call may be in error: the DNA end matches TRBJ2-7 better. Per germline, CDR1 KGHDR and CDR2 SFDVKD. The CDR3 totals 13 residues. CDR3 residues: CATVIKVDPEQYF. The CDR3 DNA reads TGTGCCACAGTCATAAAGGTGGACCCCGAGCAGTACTTC.

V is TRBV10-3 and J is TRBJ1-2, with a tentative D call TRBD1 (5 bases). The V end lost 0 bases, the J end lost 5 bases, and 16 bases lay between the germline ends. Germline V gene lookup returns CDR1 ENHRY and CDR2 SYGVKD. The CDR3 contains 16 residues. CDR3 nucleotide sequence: TGTGCCATCAGTGAGTCGACTCCGCAGGGAGGTTATGGCTACACCTTC. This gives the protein CAISESTPQGGYGYTF.

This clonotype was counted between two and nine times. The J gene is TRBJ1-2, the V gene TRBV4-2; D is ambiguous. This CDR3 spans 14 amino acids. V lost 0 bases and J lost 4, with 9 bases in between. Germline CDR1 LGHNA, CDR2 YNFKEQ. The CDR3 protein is CASSQDAVSYGYTF. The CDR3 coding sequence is TGTGCCAGCAGCCAAGATGCGGTGAGCTATGGCTACACCTTC.

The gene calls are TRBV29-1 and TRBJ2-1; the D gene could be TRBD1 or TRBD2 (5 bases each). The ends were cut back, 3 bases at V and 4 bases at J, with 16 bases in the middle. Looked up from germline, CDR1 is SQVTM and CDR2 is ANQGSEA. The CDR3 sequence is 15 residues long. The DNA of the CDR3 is TGCAGCGTTGATTCGCCGGGACGGCAGTACAATGAGCAGTTCTTC. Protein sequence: CSVDSPGRQYNEQFF.

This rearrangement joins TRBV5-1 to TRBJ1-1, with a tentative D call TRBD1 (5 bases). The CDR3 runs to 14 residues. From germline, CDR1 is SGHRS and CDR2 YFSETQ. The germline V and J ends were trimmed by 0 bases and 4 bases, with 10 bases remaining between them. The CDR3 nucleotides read TGCGCCAGCAGCTTGGAAGGTGGGACCACTGAAGCTTTCTTT. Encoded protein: CASSLEGGTTEAFF.

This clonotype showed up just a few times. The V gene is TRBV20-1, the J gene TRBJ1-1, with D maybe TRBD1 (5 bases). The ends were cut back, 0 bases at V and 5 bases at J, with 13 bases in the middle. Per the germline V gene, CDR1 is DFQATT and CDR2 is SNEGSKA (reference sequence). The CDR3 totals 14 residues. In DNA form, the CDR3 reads TGCAGTGCTAGAGATCCGCGGGGGGGGACTGAAGCTTTCTTT. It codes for CSARDPRGGTEAFF.

The CDR3 region is CASSTGLARYEQYF. Here the CDR3 DNA reads TGCGCCAGCAGCACGGGACTAGCGCGCTACGAGCAGTACTTC. The chain couples TRBV5-1 to TRBJ2-7; TRBD2 matches at 10 bases. The CDR3 sequence is 14 residues long. V dropped 4 bases and J dropped 3; count of bases not matched to a gene: 4. The germline V gene has CDR1 SGHRS and CDR2 YFSETQ.

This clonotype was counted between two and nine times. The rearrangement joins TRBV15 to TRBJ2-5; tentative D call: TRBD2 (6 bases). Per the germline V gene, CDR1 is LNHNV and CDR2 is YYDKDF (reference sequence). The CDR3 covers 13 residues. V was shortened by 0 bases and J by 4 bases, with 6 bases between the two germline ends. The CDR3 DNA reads TGTGCCACCAGCAGAGAGGAGGGAGAGACCCAGTACTTC. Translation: CATSREEGETQYF.

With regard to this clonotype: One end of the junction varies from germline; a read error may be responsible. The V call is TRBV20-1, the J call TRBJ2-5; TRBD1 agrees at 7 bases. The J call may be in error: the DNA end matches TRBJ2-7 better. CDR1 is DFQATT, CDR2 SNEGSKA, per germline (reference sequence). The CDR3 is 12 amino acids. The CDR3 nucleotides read TGCGGTGCTACAGGGGAAGTAGGCGAGCAGTACTTC. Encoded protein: CGATGEVGEQYF.

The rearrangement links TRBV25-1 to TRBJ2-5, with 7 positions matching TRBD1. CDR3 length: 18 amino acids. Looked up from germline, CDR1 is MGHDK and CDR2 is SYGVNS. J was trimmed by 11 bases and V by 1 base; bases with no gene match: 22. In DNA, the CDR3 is TGTGCCAGCAGTGAATCTAGAGGGGGCCTCACCTTTGGGAATGAGCAGTACTTC. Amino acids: CASSESRGGLTFGNEQYF.

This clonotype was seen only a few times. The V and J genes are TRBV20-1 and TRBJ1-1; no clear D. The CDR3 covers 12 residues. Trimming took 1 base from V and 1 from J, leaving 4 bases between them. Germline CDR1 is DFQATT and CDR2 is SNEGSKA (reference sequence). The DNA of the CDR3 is TGCAGTGCTAGAGTAGGGAACACTGAAGCTTTCTTT. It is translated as CSARVGNTEAFF.

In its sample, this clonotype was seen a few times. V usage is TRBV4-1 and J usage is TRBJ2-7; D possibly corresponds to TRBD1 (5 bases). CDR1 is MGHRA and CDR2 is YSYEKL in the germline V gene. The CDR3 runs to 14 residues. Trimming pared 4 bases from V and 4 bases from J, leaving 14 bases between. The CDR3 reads CASSLQAAIYEQYF. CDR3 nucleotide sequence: TGCGCCAGCAGCCTACAGGCAGCCATATACGAGCAGTACTTC.

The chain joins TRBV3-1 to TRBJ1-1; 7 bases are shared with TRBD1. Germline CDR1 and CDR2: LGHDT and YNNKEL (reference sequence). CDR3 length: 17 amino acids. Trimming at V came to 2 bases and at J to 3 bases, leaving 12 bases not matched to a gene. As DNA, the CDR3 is TGTGCCAGCAGCCAACCCCAGGGGGGTCCGGGAGACACTGAAGCTTTCTTT. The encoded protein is CASSQPQGGPGDTEAFF.

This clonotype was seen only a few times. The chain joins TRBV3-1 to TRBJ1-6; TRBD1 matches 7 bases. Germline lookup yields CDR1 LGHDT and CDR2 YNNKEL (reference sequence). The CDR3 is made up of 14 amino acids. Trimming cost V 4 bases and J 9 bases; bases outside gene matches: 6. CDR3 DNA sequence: TGTGCCAGCAGCCTGGGGGACAGAGGTTCACCCCTCCACTTT. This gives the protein CASSLGDRGSPLHF.